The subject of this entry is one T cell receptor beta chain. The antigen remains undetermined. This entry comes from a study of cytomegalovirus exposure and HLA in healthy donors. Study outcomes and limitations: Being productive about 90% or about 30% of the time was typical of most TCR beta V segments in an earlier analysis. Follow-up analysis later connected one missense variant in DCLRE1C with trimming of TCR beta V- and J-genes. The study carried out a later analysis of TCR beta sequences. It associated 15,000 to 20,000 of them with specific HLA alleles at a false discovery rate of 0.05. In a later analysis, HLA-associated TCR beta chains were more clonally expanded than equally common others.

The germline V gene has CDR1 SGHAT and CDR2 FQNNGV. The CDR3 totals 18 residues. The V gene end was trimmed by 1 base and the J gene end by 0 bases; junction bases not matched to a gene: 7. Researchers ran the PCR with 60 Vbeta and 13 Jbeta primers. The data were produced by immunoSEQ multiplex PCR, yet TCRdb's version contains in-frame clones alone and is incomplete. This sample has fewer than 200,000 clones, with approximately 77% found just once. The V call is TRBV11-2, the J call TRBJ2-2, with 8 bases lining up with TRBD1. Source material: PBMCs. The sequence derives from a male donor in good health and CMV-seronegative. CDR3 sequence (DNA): TGTGCCAGCAGCTTAGGACCTTACAGGGGGTCGAACACCGGGGAGCTGTTTTTT. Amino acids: CASSLGPYRGSNTGELFF.